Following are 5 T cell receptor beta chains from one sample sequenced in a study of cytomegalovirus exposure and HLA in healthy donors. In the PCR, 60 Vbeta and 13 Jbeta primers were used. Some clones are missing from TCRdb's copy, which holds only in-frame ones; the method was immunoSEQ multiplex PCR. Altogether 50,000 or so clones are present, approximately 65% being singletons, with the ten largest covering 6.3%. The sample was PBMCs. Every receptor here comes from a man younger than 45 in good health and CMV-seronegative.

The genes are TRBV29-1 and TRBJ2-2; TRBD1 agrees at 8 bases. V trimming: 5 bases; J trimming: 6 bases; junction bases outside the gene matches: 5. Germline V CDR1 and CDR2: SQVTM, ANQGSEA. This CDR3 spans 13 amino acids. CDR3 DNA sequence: TGCAGCGTTTATAAACAGGGGGCCGGGGAGCTGTTTTTT. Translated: CSVYKQGAGELFF.

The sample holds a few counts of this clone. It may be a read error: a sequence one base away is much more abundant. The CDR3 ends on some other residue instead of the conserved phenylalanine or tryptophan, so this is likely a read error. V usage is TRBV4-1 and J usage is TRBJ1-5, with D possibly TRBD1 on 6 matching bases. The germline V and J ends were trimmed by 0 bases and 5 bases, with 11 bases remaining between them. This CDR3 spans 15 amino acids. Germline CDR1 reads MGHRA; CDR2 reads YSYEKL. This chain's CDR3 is CASSQEPQGHQPQHV. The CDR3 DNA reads TGCGCCAGCAGCCAAGAGCCACAGGGCCATCAGCCCCAGCATGTT.

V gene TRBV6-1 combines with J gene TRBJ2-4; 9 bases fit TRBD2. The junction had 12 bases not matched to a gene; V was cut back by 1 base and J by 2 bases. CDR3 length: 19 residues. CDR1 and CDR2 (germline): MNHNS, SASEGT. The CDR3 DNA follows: TGTGCCAGCAGTGAAGAAGCTACTATAAGCGGGGGGTCCAAAAACATTCAGTACTTC. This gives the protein CASSEEATISGGSKNIQYF.

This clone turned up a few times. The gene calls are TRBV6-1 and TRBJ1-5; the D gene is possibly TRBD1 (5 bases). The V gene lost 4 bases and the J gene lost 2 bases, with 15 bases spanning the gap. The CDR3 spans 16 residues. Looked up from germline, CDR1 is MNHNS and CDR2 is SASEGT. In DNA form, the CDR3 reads TGTGCCAGCAGTGCAGGTGCCCTAGGGGGCAATCAGCCCCAGCATTTT. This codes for CASSAGALGGNQPQHF.

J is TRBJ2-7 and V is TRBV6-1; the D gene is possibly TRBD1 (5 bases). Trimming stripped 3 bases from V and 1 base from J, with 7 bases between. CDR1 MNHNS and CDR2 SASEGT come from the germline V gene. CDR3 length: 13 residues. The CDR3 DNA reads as TGTGCCAGCAGTGACAGGGATTCCTACGAGCAGTACTTC. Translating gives CASSDRDSYEQYF.